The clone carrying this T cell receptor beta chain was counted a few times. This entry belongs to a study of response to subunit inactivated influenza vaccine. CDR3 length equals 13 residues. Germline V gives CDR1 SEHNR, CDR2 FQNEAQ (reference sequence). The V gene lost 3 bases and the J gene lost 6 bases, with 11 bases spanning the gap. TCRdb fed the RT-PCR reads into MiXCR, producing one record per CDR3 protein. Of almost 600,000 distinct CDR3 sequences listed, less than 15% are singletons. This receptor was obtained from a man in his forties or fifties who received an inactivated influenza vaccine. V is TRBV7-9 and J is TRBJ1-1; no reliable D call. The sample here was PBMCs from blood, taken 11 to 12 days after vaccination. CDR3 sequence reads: CASSFGGFSEAFF. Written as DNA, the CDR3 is TGTGCCAGCAGCTTCGGCGGATTTTCTGAAGCTTTCTTT.